This T cell receptor (beta chain) originates from a study of cytomegalovirus exposure and HLA in healthy donors. On the study more broadly: Researchers found that approximately 77% of 300 to 450 genotyped donors fell within the Caucasian-associated ancestry cluster.

Findings and caveats of the study: A later analysis linked a missense DCLRE1C variant to TCR beta V- and J-gene trimming. Reports showed the classifier diagnosing cytomegalovirus status with high specificity and sensitivity. Sequencing likely generated an artifact that appeared as a cluster of highly shared sequence variants.

Comment on this clone: Its specificity is not known.

PCR used 60 Vbeta primers and 13 Jbeta primers. Sequencing used immunoSEQ multiplex PCR; TCRdb keeps in-frame clones, though not all of them. In the table there are 150,000 or so clones, approximately 71% of which are singletons. The CDR3 length is 15 residues. CDR1 LNHDA and CDR2 SQIVND come from the germline V gene (reference sequence). V was pared by 7 bases and J by 6 bases, with 9 bases of the junction left unmatched. The clonotype was recovered from a girl between 5 and 17 years old in good health and CMV-seronegative. J is TRBJ2-1 and V is TRBV19; 10 positions agree with TRBD2. Material: PBMCs. The CDR3 region is CASNGLAGAVNEQFF. The CDR3 DNA follows: TGTGCCAGTAACGGTCTAGCGGGGGCCGTCAATGAGCAGTTCTTC.